Listed below are T cell receptor beta chains from one sample, sequenced in a study of blood T cell repertoires in COVID-19. Measured with immunoSEQ multiplex PCR; TCRdb has only the in-frame clones, and not every one. Among under 200,000 clones listed, roughly three quarters were seen once. Sequenced sample: peripheral blood. These receptors all come from a man between 60 and 70 years old with active or convalescent COVID-19. The CDR3 runs from the conserved cysteine through the conserved F or W. A D gene is named only where the DNA matches it firmly. Clone sizes are given selectively: once, few, many, or a class where the clone is expanded.

NA	TRBJ2-2	TRBV7-3	once	TGTGCCAGCACTCGGGGGAACACCGGGGAGCTGTTTTTT	CASTRGNTGELFF
NA	TRBJ2-7	TRBV28	NA	TGTGCCAGCAGTACCCCCGCAGGCTACGAGCAGTACTTC	CASSTPAGYEQYF
NA	TRBJ1-6	TRBV5-5	NA	TGTGCCAGCAGCCCGGGAGTTCAAAATTCACCCCTCCACTTT	CASSPGVQNSPLHF
NA	TRBJ2-3	TRBV29-1	NA	TGCAGCGTAGCGGGCCCGTCCCCAGATACGCAGTATTTT	CSVAGPSPDTQYF
TRBD2	TRBJ2-7	TRBV6-1	once	TGTGCCAGCAGTGACCCCGGGACTACCCACGAGCAGTACTTC	CASSDPGTTHEQYF
NA	TRBJ2-7	TRBV5-1	NA	TGCGCCAGCAGCTTCGACAAGTCCTACGAGCAGTACTTC	CASSFDKSYEQYF
TRBD1	TRBJ2-3	TRBV5-1	NA	TGCGCCAGCAGCAGGGGACAGGGGGAGGTTGATACGCAGTATTTT	CASSRGQGEVDTQYF
NA	TRBJ1-6	TRBV28	NA	TGTGCCAGCACTGGCCAGAATAATTCACCCCTCCACTTT	CASTGQNNSPLHF
TRBD2	TRBJ2-1	TRBV2	NA	TGTGCCATCCTTACTAGCGGGAGGAGGGACAATGAGCAGTTCTTC	CAILTSGRRDNEQFF
TRBD2	TRBJ2-7	TRBV6-5	NA	TGTGCCAGCAGTCTAGCGGGAGGGCGCTACGAGCAGTACTTC	CASSLAGGRYEQYF
NA	TRBJ2-1	TRBV29-1	NA	TGCAGCGTTACCAGGGGAGAGGTTGAGCAGTTCTTC	CSVTRGEVEQFF
NA	TRBJ2-1	TRBV3-1/TRBV3-2	NA	TGTGCCAGCACCGCTTATTCAGCGGGCCTGCACAATGAGCAGTTCTTC	CASTAYSAGLHNEQFF
TRBD1	TRBJ2-3	TRBV24-1	NA	TGTGCCACCAGTGATCCCGCCCGACAGGGGGGCACAGATACGCAGTATTTT	CATSDPARQGGTDTQYF
NA	TRBJ2-7	TRBV5-6	few	TGTGCCAGCAGCTTTGGACAGTTCTACGAGCAGTACTTC	CASSFGQFYEQYF